A selection of T cell receptor beta chains follows, all from one sample in a study of blood T cell repertoires in COVID-19. Generated by immunoSEQ multiplex PCR, the TCRdb table keeps only in-frame clones and is missing some. The table lists some 150,000 clones, about 87% of them singletons, with 8.6% in the top ten. Sequencing used peripheral blood. The receptors here all came from a woman aged 45-59 years with active or convalescent COVID-19. CDR3s include the opening cysteine and the closing phenylalanine or tryptophan. A D gene is named only where the DNA matches it firmly. Only some rows state a clone size, as once, few, many or a class for expanded clones.

>-|TRBJ1-6|TRBV2|-
CASGPGNSPLHF
TGTGCCAGCGGGCCAGGGAATTCACCCCTCCACTTT
>-|TRBJ2-1|TRBV28|TRBD2
CASSPRGGSSYNEQFF
TGTGCCAGCAGTCCCCGGGGGGGGAGCTCCTACAATGAGCAGTTCTTC
>once|TRBJ1-2|TRBV5-6|TRBD1
CASSKQGAGYTF
TGTGCCAGCAGCAAACAGGGGGCGGGCTACACCTTC
>few|TRBJ1-5|TRBV6-6|TRBD1
CASQLGQSDQPQHF
TGTGCCAGCCAACTGGGACAGTCTGATCAGCCCCAGCATTTT
>-|TRBJ2-7|TRBV7-2|-
CASSFSIPIGTTAYEQYF
TGTGCCAGCAGCTTTAGTATTCCGATTGGGACAACTGCCTACGAGCAGTACTTC
>-|TRBJ2-2|TRBV11-3|TRBD2
CASSPHRGGSTGELFF
TGTGCCAGCAGCCCCCATCGGGGGGGCTCCACCGGGGAGCTGTTTTTT
>-|TRBJ1-1|TRBV29-1|TRBD1
CSVSSAGGTEAFF
TGCAGCGTTTCTTCGGCAGGGGGCACTGAAGCTTTCTTT
>-|TRBJ2-3|TRBV11-2|-
CASSLQGFRDTQYF
TGTGCCAGCAGCTTACAGGGCTTTAGAGATACGCAGTATTTT
>few|TRBJ1-6|TRBV6-6|TRBD1
CASRKGQTDSPLHF
TGTGCCAGCAGAAAGGGACAGACGGATTCACCCCTCCACTTT
>-|TRBJ2-7|TRBV5-8|-
CASSSTGRGEQYF
TGTGCCAGCAGCTCCACAGGGAGGGGCGAGCAGTACTTC
>once|TRBJ2-1|TRBV6-2/TRBV6-3|TRBD2
CASSFPPGLAGANEQFF
TGTGCCAGCAGTTTTCCCCCGGGACTAGCGGGAGCTAATGAGCAGTTCTTC
>-|TRBJ2-7|TRBV7-7|TRBD1
CASSLGRGQRYEQYF
TGTGCTAGCAGCCTGGGCCGGGGACAGCGCTACGAGCAGTACTTC
>-|TRBJ1-1|TRBV2|-
CASSGQENTEAFF
TGTGCCAGCAGTGGGCAGGAGAACACTGAAGCTTTCTTT
>-|TRBJ2-2|TRBV24-1|-
CATSTGNTGELFF
TGTGCCACCAGTACAGGGAACACCGGGGAGCTGTTTTTT
>once|TRBJ2-1|TRBV2|TRBD2
CASSESRGLTLGNEQFF
TGTGCCAGCAGTGAAAGCCGGGGACTAACTTTGGGAAATGAGCAGTTCTTC
>-|TRBJ2-2|TRBV6-5|-
CASSYSPRGTGELFF
TGTGCCAGCAGTTACAGCCCGAGGGGGACCGGGGAGCTGTTTTTT
>-|TRBJ1-4|TRBV6-6|TRBD1
CASSRQAGGGLSEKLFF
TGTGCCAGCAGTCGACAGGCAGGGGGCGGATTAAGTGAAAAACTGTTTTTT
>many|TRBJ1-1|TRBV7-9|TRBD1
CASSPPRGQDEAFF
TGTGCCAGCAGCCCGCCGAGGGGGCAGGATGAAGCTTTCTTT
>-|TRBJ1-1|TRBV20-1|-
CSASRGGNTEAFF
TGCAGTGCTAGTAGGGGGGGAAACACTGAAGCTTTCTTT
>-|TRBJ2-5|TRBV19|-
CASSNGGVGSQETQYF
TGTGCCAGTAGTAATGGAGGAGTTGGCAGCCAAGAGACCCAGTACTTC
>-|TRBJ2-5|TRBV4-1|-
CASSQEASRETQYF
TGCGCCAGCAGCCAAGAGGCCAGCAGGGAGACCCAGTACTTC
>-|TRBJ1-1|TRBV29-1|-
CSVEAGFTEAFF
TGCAGCGTTGAAGCAGGGTTCACTGAAGCTTTCTTT